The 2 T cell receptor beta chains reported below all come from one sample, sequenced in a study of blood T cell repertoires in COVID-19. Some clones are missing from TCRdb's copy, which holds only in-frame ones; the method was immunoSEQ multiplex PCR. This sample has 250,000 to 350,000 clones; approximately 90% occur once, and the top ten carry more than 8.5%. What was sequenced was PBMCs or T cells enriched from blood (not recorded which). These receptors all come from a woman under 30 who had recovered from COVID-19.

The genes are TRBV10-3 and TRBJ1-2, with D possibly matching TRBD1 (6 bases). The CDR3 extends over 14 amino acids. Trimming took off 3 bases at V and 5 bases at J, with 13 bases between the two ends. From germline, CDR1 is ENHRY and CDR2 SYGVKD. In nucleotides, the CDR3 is TGTGCCATCAGTGACGACAGGAGACAGTATGGCTACACCTTC. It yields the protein CAISDDRRQYGYTF.

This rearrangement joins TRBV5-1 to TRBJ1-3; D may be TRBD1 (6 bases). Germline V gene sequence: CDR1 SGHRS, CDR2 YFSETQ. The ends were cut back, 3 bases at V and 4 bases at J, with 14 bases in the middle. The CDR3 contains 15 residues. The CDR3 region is CASSWDIGLGNTIYF. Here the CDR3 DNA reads TGCGCCAGCAGCTGGGACATAGGGCTAGGAAACACCATATATTTT. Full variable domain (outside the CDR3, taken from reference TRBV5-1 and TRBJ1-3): KAGVTQTPRYLIKTRGQQVTLSCSPISGHRSVSWYQQTPGQGLQFLFEYFSETQRNKGNFPGRFSGRQFSNSRSEMNVSTLELGDSALYLCASSWDIGLGNTIYFGEGSWLTVV.